These 2 T cell receptor beta chains came from one sample sequenced in a study of regulatory T cells in long-lasting Graves disease. Time point indicated: persistent/refractory GD, antithyroid drugs over 5 years with positive TRAb. Following extraction of RNA from PBMCs, that RNA was used to make the TCR library. To make TCR beta libraries, researchers used iRepertoire HTBI primers and Arm-PCR of CDR3 regions. TCRdb recomputed calls from the multiplex PCR reads with MiXCR, one row per CDR3 protein. The sample lists 300,000 to 500,000 distinct CDR3 sequences; more than 20% were seen once. Sequencing used peripheral blood mononuclear cells (PBMCs), obtained when the disease was refractory, from a patient treated with antithyroid drugs. These receptors all stem from a female donor with Graves disease.

V usage is TRBV15 and J usage is TRBJ1-1; no firm D call. The CDR3 extends over 13 amino acids. Germline CDR1 LNHNV, CDR2 YYDKDF (reference sequence). Trimming cost V 1 base and J 1 base, with 4 bases left between them. The CDR3, as DNA: TGTGCCACCAGCAGAGCCCCGAACACTGAAGCTTTCTTT. This gives the protein CATSRAPNTEAFF. Using reference TRBV15 and TRBJ1-1 for the parts outside the CDR3, the full variable domain is DAMVIQNPRYQVTQFGKPVTLSCSQTLNHNVMYWYQQKSSQAPKLLFHYYDKDFNNEADTPDNFQSRRPNTSFCFLDIRSPGLGDTAMYLCATSRAPNTEAFFGQGTRLTVV.

This clonotype was seen repeatedly, ten times or more. The gene calls are TRBV11-2 and TRBJ1-1; D remains unclear. Between the trimmed V and J ends, which lost 5 bases and 11 bases, there was a span of 15 bases. Germline-derived CDR1 and CDR2 are SGHAT and FQNNGV. The length of the CDR3 is 12 residues. The DNA for the CDR3 is TGTGCCAGCAGCCAACCAACCCGGACGGCTTTCTTT. It specifies CASSQPTRTAFF.